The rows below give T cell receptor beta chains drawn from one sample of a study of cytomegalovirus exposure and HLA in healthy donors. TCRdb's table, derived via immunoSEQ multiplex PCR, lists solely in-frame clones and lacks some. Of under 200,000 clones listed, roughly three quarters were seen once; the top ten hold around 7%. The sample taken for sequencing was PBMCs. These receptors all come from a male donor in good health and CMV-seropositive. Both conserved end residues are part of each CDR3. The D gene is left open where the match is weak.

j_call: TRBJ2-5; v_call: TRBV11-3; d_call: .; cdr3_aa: CASSGPGEEETQYF
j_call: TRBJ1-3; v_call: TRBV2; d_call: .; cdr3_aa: CASSVTGSGNTIYF
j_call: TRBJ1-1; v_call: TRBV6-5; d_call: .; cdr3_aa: CASSYSGTPSEAFF
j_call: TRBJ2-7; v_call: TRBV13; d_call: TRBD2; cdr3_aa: CASRDGGGAYEQYF
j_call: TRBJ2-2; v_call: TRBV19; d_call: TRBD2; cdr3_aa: CASIARGRGANTGELFF
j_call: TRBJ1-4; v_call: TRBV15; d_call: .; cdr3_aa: CATSRETRRAEKLFF
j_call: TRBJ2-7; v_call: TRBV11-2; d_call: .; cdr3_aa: CASSLEGGGYEQYF
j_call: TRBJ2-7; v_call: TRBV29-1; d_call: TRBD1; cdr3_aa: CSVASTGANEQYF
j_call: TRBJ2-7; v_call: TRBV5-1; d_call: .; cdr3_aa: CASSLGGLSYEQYF
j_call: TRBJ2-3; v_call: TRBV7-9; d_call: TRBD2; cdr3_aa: CASSFIAGTQYF
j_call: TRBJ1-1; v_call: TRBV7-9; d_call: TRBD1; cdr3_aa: CASSSPLQGGRTEAFF
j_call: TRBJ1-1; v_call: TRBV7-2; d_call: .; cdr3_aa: CASRGDLNTEAFF
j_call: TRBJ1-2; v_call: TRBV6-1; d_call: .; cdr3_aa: CAALSRGAFNYGYTF
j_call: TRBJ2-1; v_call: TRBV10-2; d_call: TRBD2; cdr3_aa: CASSTSGGALNEQFF
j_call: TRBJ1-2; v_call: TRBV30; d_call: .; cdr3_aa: CAWSSHRDGYTF
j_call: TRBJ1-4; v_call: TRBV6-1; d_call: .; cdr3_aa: CASSEWQALNEKLFF
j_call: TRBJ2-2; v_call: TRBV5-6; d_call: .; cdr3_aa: CASSLGAFGAGELFF
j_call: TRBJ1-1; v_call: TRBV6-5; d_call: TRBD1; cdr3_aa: CASTRQGGTEAFF
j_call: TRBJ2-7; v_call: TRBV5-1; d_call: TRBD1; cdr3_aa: CASSFYSGGPDEQYF
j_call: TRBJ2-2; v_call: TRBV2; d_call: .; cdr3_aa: CASSDRGANTGELFF
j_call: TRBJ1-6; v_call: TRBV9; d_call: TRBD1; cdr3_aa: CASSAEGGQGADSPLHF
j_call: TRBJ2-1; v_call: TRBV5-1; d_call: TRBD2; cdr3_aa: CASSGLAGNNEQFF
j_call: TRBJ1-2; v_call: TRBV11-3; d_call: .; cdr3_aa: CASTLLGRGGDYGYTF
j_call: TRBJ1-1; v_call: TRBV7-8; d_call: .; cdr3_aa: CASSLEGYSSLDTEAFF
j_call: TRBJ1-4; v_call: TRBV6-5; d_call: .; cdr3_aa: CASRMTGASNEKLFF
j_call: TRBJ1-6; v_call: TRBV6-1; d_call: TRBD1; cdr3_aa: CASKAVQGNSPLHF
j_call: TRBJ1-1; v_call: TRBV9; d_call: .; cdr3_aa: CASSARANTEAFF
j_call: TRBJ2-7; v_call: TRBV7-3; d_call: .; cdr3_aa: CASSQGDSYEQYF
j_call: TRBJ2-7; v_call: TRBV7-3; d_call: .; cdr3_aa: CASSLDGGLYEQYF
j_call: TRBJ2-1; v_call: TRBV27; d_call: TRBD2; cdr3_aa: CASSLRGASGGPWGEQFF
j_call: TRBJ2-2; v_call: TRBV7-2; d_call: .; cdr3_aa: CASSLEPGNTGELFF
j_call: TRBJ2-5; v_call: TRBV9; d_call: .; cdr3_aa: CASSLHGSQETQYF
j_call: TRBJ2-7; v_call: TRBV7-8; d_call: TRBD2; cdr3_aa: CASSQGTSVSYEQYF
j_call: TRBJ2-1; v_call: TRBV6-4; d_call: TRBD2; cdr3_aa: CASSDSFSSGGFGEQFF
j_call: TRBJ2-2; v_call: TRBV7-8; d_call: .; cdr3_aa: CASSIRGDGELFF
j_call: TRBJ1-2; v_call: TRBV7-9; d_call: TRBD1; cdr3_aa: CASSLIAWAGGPTF
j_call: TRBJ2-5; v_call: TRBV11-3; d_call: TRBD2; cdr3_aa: CASSSGTSGGQETQYF